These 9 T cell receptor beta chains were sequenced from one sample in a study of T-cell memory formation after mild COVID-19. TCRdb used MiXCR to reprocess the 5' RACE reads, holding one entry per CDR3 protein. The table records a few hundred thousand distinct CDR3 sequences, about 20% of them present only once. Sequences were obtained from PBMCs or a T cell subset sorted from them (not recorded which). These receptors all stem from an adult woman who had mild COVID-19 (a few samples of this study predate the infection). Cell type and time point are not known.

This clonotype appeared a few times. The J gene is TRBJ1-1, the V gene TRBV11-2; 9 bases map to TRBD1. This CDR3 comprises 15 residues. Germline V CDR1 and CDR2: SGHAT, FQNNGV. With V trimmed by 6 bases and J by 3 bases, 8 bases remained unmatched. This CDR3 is CASRDSGQGYTEAFF. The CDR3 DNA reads TGTGCCAGCAGGGATTCGGGACAGGGATACACTGAAGCTTTCTTT. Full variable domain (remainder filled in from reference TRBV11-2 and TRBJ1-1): EAGVAQSPRYKIIEKRQSVAFWCNPISGHATLYWYQQILGQGPKLLIQFQNNGVVDDSQLPKDRFSAERLKGVDSTLKIQPAKLEDSAVYLCASRDSGQGYTEAFFGQGTRLTVV.

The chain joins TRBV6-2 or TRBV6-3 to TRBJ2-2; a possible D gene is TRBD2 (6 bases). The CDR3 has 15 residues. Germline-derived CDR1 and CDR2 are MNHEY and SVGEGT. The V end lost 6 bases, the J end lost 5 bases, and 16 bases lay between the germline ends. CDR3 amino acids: CASRHQGSGTGELFF. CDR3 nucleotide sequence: TGTGCCAGCAGACATCAGGGAAGCGGGACCGGGGAGCTGTTTTTT.

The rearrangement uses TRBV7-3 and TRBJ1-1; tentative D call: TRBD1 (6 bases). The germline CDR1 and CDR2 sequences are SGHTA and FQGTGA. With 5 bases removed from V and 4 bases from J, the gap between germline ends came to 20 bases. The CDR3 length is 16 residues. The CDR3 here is CASSPTPRGARTEAFF. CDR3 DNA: TGTGCCAGCAGCCCAACCCCCCGGGGGGCGCGCACTGAAGCTTTCTTT. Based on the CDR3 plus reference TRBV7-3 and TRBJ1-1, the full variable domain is GAGVSQTPSNKVTEKGKYVELRCDPISGHTALYWYRQSLGQGPEFLIYFQGTGAADDSGLPNDRFFAVRPEGSVSTLKIQRTERGDSAVYLCASSPTPRGARTEAFFGQGTRLTVV.

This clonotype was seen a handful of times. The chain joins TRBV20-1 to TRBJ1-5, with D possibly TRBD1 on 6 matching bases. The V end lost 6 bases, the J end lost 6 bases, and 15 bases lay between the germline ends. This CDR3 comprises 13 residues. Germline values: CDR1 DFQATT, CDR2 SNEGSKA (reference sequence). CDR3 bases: TGCAGTGCGCACGGACAGCACGGTCAGCCCCAGCATTTT. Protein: CSAHGQHGQPQHF.

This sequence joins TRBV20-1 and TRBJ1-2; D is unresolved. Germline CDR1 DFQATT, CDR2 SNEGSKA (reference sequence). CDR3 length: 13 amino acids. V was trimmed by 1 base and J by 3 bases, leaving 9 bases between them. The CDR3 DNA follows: TGCAGTGCTAGAGGGCTTCTCGACTATGGCTACACCTTC. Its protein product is CSARGLLDYGYTF.

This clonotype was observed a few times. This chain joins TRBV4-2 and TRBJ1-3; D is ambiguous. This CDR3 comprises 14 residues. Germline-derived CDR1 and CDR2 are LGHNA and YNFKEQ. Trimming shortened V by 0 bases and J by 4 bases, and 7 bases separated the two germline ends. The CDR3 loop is CASSQELGGNTIYF. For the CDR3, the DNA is TGTGCCAGCAGCCAAGAGTTGGGGGGAAACACCATATATTTT.

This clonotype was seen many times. CDR3 DNA sequence: TGTGCCAGCAGCTTAGTAGCTTTTTCCACCGGGGAGCTGTTTTTT. Translating gives CASSLVAFSTGELFF. The chain recombines TRBV7-6 with TRBJ2-2, with D unclear. The V end lost 1 base, the J end lost 4 bases, and 10 bases lay between the germline ends. Germline CDR1 is SGHVS and CDR2 is FNYEAQ. The CDR3 has 15 residues.

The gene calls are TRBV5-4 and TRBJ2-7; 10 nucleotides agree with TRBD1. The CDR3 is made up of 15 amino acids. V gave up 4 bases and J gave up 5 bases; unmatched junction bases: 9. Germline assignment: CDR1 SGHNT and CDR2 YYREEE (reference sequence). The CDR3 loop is CASSLRGQGTHEQYF. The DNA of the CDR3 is TGTGCCAGCAGCCTCCGGGGACAGGGGACCCACGAGCAGTACTTC.

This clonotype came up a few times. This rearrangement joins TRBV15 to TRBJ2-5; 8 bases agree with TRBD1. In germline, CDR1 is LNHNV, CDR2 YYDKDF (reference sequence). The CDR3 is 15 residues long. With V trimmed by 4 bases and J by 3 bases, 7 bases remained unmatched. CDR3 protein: CATSIARTGKETQYF. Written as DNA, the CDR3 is TGTGCCACCAGCATAGCAAGGACAGGGAAAGAGACCCAGTACTTC.